This TCR beta chain was identified during a study of blood T cell repertoires in COVID-19. Per the study methods: For nucleated cells, counts were estimated from reference gene primer amplification. Generated by immunoSEQ multiplex PCR, the TCRdb table keeps only in-frame clones and is missing some. That table supplies the V and J calls and clone size; D and trimming were determined from the DNA. The table shows approximately 150,000 clones, with almost 80% occurring only once. The CDR3 runs 15 residues. Germline V gene data show CDR1 as SGHRS and CDR2 as YFSETQ. The V gene lost 4 bases and the J gene lost 4 bases, with 14 bases spanning the gap.

The chain links TRBV5-1 to TRBJ1-4, with a tentative D call TRBD1 (6 bases). The sequencing sample was made of peripheral blood. This clonotype was sampled from a man aged 50-60 years with active or convalescent COVID-19. Here the CDR3 DNA reads TGCGCCAGCAGCCTTGCCGGGACACTTAATGAAAAACTGTTTTTT. Amino acid sequence: CASSLAGTLNEKLFF.